The 18 T cell receptor beta chains presented below share a single source sample, sequenced in a study of T cells in localized non-small cell lung cancer. Produced via immunoSEQ multiplex PCR; TCRdb's table is partial and in-frame only. The sample carries tens of thousands of clones, over 80% recorded once. The sample consisted of peripheral blood, taken before any cancer treatment. These receptors were collected from a female donor aged 60 or older with stage II squamous cell lung carcinoma.

The chain uses TRBV7-9 and TRBJ2-2; the D is unclear. Germline V lookup: CDR1 SEHNR, CDR2 FQNEAQ (reference sequence). Deletions cut 6 bases from V and 4 bases from J, with 12 bases between. This CDR3 is 14 amino acids long. This CDR3 reads CASRRVGGTGELFF. The CDR3 DNA is TGTGCCAGCAGACGGGTGGGCGGCACCGGGGAGCTGTTTTTT. The whole variable domain, remainder taken from reference TRBV7-9 and TRBJ2-2, is DTGVSQNPRHKITKRGQNVTFRCDPISEHNRLYWYRQTLGQGPEFLTYFQNEAQLEKSRLLSDRFSAERPKGSFSTLEIQRTEQGDSAMYLCASRRVGGTGELFFGEGSRLTVL.

This clone was picked up one time. V is TRBV5-1 and J is TRBJ2-3, with 8 bases that match TRBD1. CDR3 length equals 14 residues. The V gene's germline CDR1 is SGHRS and CDR2 YFSETQ. With 2 bases clipped from V and 6 bases from J, the junction kept 5 bases outside the gene matches. The CDR3 reads CASSLDRGEDTQYF. As DNA, the CDR3 is TGCGCCAGCAGCTTAGACAGGGGAGAGGATACGCAGTATTTT.

This rearrangement joins TRBV9 to TRBJ2-5; tentatively, D is TRBD2 (7 bases). CDR1 and CDR2 (germline): SGDLS, YYNGEE. The CDR3 totals 13 residues. V lost 4 bases and J lost 5, with 12 bases in between. CDR3 protein: CASSSRGGETQYF. Here the CDR3 DNA reads TGTGCCAGCAGCTCCAGGGGAGGGGAGACCCAGTACTTC. The complete variable domain, with remaining parts taken from reference TRBV9 and TRBJ2-5, reads DSGVTQTPKHLITATGQRVTLRCSPRSGDLSVYWYQQSLDQGLQFLIQYYNGEERAKGNILERFSAQQFPDLHSELNLSSLELGDSALYFCASSSRGGETQYFGPGTRLLVL.

This clone was observed once. This chain connects TRBV14 to TRBJ2-3, with 8 bases aligning to TRBD2. Germline V CDR1 and CDR2: SGHDN, FVKESK. V lost 0 bases and J lost 2; bases outside the gene matches: 13. The CDR3 extends over 19 amino acids. The CDR3 region is CASSQEPRLAPTFTDTQYF. The CDR3 DNA reads TGTGCCAGCAGCCAAGAACCTAGACTAGCGCCTACCTTCACAGATACGCAGTATTTT.

The rearrangement uses TRBV7-6 and TRBJ2-3; D gene unclear. This CDR3 has 14 residues. Germline-derived CDR1 and CDR2 are SGHVS and FNYEAQ. Between the trimmed V and J ends, which lost 1 base and 2 bases, there was a span of 7 bases. CDR3 DNA: TGTGCCAGCAGCTTAGGTCTGGACACAGATACGCAGTATTTT. Protein product: CASSLGLDTDTQYF.

CDR3 protein: CASSQDSRESTQYF. Written as DNA, the CDR3 is TGTGCCAGCAGCCAAGACTCCCGCGAGAGTACGCAGTATTTT. This sequence joins TRBV4-2 and TRBJ2-3; no clear D. The CDR3 loop spans 14 amino acids. The germline CDR1 and CDR2 sequences are LGHNA and YNFKEQ. V was shortened by 0 bases and J by 8 bases, with 12 bases between the two germline ends.

The genes are TRBV6-5 and TRBJ2-6, with D perhaps TRBD2 (6 bases). V was clipped by 6 bases and J by 4 bases, with 10 bases between them. CDR1 and CDR2 (germline): MNHEY, SVGAGI. The CDR3 contains 14 residues. The CDR3 coding sequence is TGTGCCAGCAGCCTGGAGGGCGGGGCCAACGTCCTGACTTTC. Protein product: CASSLEGGANVLTF.

This clone was seen only once. The rearrangement links TRBV2 to TRBJ1-2, with 7 bases lining up with TRBD1. The CDR3 spans 15 residues. In germline, CDR1 is SNHLY, CDR2 FYNNEI. Trimming at V came to 6 bases and at J to 3 bases, leaving 10 bases not matched to a gene. The CDR3 coding sequence is TGTGCCAGCAGAGCCCCTATAGGACAGGACTATGGCTACACCTTC. Its translation is CASRAPIGQDYGYTF.

The sample holds one count of this clone. The chain's CDR3 is CASGLGGDGSEAFF. CDR3 DNA sequence: TGTGCTAGTGGTTTGGGGGGTGATGGTTCTGAAGCTTTCTTT. This chain joins TRBV12-5 and TRBJ1-1; D is ambiguous. Looked up from germline, CDR1 is LGHNT and CDR2 is FRNRAP. This CDR3 region has 14 residues. V lost 1 base and J lost 6, with 12 bases in between.

The J gene is TRBJ1-1, the V gene TRBV5-1, with D uncertain. From germline, CDR1 is SGHRS and CDR2 YFSETQ. This CDR3 is 13 amino acids long. V gave up 8 bases and J gave up 5 bases, with 16 bases separating them. CDR3 nucleotides: TGCGCCAGTGGGAGCTCCGGGAGGACTGAAGCTTTCTTT. Its protein product is CASGSSGRTEAFF. Looking up the rest from reference TRBV5-1 and TRBJ1-1 gives the full variable domain: KAGVTQTPRYLIKTRGQQVTLSCSPISGHRSVSWYQQTPGQGLQFLFEYFSETQRNKGNFPGRFSGRQFSNSRSEMNVSTLELGDSALYLCASGSSGRTEAFFGQGTRLTVV.

The J gene is TRBJ2-6, the V gene TRBV18; D may be TRBD1 (6 bases). The CDR3 extends over 17 amino acids. The V end was cut by 2 bases, the J end by 0 bases, with 11 bases between. Germline CDR1 KGHSH, CDR2 LQKENI. CDR3 sequence (DNA): TGTGCCAGCTCACCAACAGGGCCCTTCTCTGGGGCCAACGTCCTGACTTTC. Encoded protein: CASSPTGPFSGANVLTF.

This clone was seen a few times. This chain uses TRBV27 with TRBJ1-1; D possibly corresponds to TRBD1 (5 bases). The CDR3 sequence is 13 residues long. Germline lookup yields CDR1 MNHEY and CDR2 SMNVEV (reference sequence). Between the trimmed V and J ends, which lost 3 bases and 4 bases, there was a span of 9 bases. CDR3 coding DNA: TGTGCCAGCAGTTTCCCGGGGGGCACTGAAGCTTTCTTT. It encodes CASSFPGGTEAFF.

The chain links TRBV5-4 to TRBJ1-1; D is possibly TRBD1 (5 bases). Trimming removed 2 bases from V and 1 base from J, with 12 bases in between. The CDR3 loop spans 15 amino acids. Germline CDR1 and CDR2: SGHNT and YYREEE (reference sequence). The DNA for the CDR3 is TGTGCCAGCAGCTTAGACAGATTATCGAACACTGAAGCTTTCTTT. It is translated as CASSLDRLSNTEAFF.

This chain links TRBV9 with TRBJ1-1; TRBD1 matches at 8 bases. This CDR3 contains 15 residues. The V segment lost 3 bases and the J segment 2 bases; nucleotides outside the gene matches: 6. The germline CDR1 and CDR2 sequences are SGDLS and YYNGEE. The chain's CDR3 is CASSGRDRLNTEAFF. CDR3 nucleotides: TGTGCCAGCAGCGGCCGGGACAGGCTCAACACTGAAGCTTTCTTT.

This clone appeared once. The chain couples TRBV2 to TRBJ1-1; no clear D. There are 12 residues in the CDR3. The germline gives CDR1 SNHLY, CDR2 FYNNEI. Trimming pared 7 bases from V and 1 base from J, leaving 7 bases between. CDR3: CASMLRNTEAFF. CDR3 coding DNA: TGTGCCAGCATGCTGAGGAACACTGAAGCTTTCTTT.

J is TRBJ1-6 and V is TRBV6-5; 7 nucleotides line up with TRBD1. The germline V gene has CDR1 MNHEY and CDR2 SVGAGI. This CDR3 is built from 15 residues. V was pared by 6 bases and J by 6 bases, with 8 bases of the junction left unmatched. CDR3 loop: CASRTGVQANSPLHF. CDR3 coding DNA: TGTGCCAGCAGAACAGGGGTTCAAGCTAATTCACCCCTCCACTTT.

V is TRBV5-7 and J is TRBJ2-7; D unclear. TRBV5-7 is placed among ORFs of uncertain function. Trimming left V 10 bases short and J 4 bases short, with 3 bases between. The CDR3 extends over 8 amino acids. CDR3 DNA sequence: TGTGCCGATTACGAGCAGTACTTC. Translating it yields CADYEQYF.

The genes are TRBV18 and TRBJ1-1; 7 bases fit TRBD1. This CDR3 has 14 amino acids. Per germline, CDR1 KGHSH and CDR2 LQKENI. V gave up 6 bases and J gave up 5 bases; unmatched junction bases: 9. The chain's CDR3 is CASSLEGAGTEAFF. CDR3 in DNA: TGTGCCAGCTCTTTAGAGGGGGCTGGGACTGAAGCTTTCTTT. Full variable domain (outside the CDR3, taken from reference TRBV18 and TRBJ1-1): NAGVMQNPRHLVRRRGQEARLRCSPMKGHSHVYWYRQLPEEGLKFMVYLQKENIIDESGMPKERFSAEFPKEGPSILRIQQVVRGDSAAYFCASSLEGAGTEAFFGQGTRLTVV.